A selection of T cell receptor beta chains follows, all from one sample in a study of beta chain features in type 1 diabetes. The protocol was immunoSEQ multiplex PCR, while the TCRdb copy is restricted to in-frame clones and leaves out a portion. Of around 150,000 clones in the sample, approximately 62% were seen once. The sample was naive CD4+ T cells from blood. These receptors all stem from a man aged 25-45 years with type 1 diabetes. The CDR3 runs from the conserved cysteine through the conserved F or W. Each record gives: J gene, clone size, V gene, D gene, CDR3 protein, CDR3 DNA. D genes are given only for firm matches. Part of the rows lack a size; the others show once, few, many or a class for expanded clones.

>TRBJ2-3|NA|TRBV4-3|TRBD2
CASSPSGGGTDTQYF
TGCGCCAGCAGCCCTAGCGGGGGTGGCACAGATACGCAGTATTTT
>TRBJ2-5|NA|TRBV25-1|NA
CASTLAETQYF
TGTGCCAGCACCTTAGCAGAGACCCAGTACTTC
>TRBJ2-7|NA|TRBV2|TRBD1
CASSPGQGSYEQYF
TGTGCCAGCAGTCCGGGACAGGGCTCCTACGAGCAGTACTTC
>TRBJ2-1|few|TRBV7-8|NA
CASSPVGGSYNEQFF
TGTGCCAGCAGCCCCGTGGGGGGCTCCTACAATGAGCAGTTCTTC
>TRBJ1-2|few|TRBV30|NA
CAWSPLTSYGYTF
TGTGCCTGGAGTCCTTTGACAAGTTATGGCTACACCTTC
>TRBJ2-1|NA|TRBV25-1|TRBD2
CASSTSGGAFFNEQFF
TGTGCCAGCAGCACTAGCGGGGGGGCCTTTTTCAATGAGCAGTTCTTC
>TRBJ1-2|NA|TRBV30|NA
CAWSHSPYGYTF
TGTGCCTGGAGTCACAGCCCCTATGGCTACACCTTC
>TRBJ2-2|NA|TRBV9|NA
CASSVQGTGELFF
TGTGCCAGCAGCGTCCAGGGGACCGGGGAGCTGTTTTTT
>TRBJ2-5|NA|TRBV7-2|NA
CASSYTEETQYF
TGTGCCAGCAGCTACACGGAAGAGACCCAGTACTTC
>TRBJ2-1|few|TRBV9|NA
CASSVENEQFF
TGTGCCAGCAGCGTAGAGAATGAGCAGTTCTTC
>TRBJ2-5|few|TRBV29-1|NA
CSVGLTWVGETQYF
TGCAGCGTTGGCCTGACTTGGGTCGGAGAGACCCAGTACTTC
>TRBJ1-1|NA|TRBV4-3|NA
CASSQDGYGIWDTEAFF
TGCGCCAGCAGCCAAGATGGCTATGGAATCTGGGACACTGAAGCTTTCTTT
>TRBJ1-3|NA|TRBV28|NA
CAHQGYGNTIYF
TGTGCTCACCAGGGTTATGGAAACACCATATATTTT
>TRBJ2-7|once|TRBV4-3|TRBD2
CASSLGLAGAGDEQYF
TGCGCCAGCAGCCTAGGACTAGCGGGAGCCGGGGACGAGCAGTACTTC
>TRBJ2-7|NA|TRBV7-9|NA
CASSPGTSLYEQYF
TGTGCCAGCAGTCCAGGGACATCGCTCTACGAGCAGTACTTC
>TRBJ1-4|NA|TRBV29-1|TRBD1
CSAPGQMGADEKLFF
TGCAGCGCTCCGGGACAGATGGGGGCGGATGAAAAACTGTTTTTT
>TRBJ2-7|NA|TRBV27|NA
CASSGHQGPYEQYF
TGTGCCAGCAGCGGACATCAAGGGCCCTACGAGCAGTACTTC
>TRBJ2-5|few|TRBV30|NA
CAWSTRETQYF
TGTGCCTGGAGTACTAGAGAGACCCAGTACTTC
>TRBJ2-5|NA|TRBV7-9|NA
CASSLTSEQETQYF
TGTGCCAGCAGCTTAACCTCAGAGCAAGAGACCCAGTACTTC
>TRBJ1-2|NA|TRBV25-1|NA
CASSEPNSYSYGYTF
TGTGCCAGCAGTGAGCCAAACAGCTACTCCTATGGCTACACCTTC
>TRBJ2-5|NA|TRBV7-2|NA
CASSTYQETQYF
TGTGCCAGCAGCACGTACCAAGAGACCCAGTACTTC
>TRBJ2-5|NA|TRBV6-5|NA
CASSGRGTQYF
TGTGCCAGCTCTGGGCGGGGGACCCAGTACTTC
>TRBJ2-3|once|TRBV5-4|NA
CASSWDQSTDTQYF
TGTGCCAGCAGCTGGGACCAGTCCACAGATACGCAGTATTTT
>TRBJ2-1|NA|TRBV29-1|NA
CSVEFSGQFF
TGCAGCGTTGAATTTTCCGGACAGTTCTTC
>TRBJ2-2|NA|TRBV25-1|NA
CASSGWAGELFF
TGTGCCAGCTCCGGATGGGCCGGGGAGCTGTTTTTT
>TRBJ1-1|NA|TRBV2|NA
CASSDSDIMNTEAFF
TGTGCCAGCAGTGATTCGGACATTATGAACACTGAAGCTTTCTTT
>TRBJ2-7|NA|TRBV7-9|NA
CASSYLQGPLSYEQYF
TGTGCCAGCAGCTACCTACAGGGTCCACTTTCCTACGAGCAGTACTTC
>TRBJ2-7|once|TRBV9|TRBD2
CASSVAPGLVYEQYF
TGTGCCAGCAGCGTAGCTCCGGGACTAGTCTACGAGCAGTACTTC
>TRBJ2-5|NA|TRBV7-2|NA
CASSSRFGEETQYF
TGTGCCAGCAGCTCCCGGTTTGGTGAGGAGACCCAGTACTTC
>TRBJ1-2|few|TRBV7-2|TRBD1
CASSPGTGNGYTF
TGTGCCAGCAGCCCCGGGACAGGGAATGGCTACACCTTC
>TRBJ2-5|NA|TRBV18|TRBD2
CASSPRGLPATQYF
TGTGCCAGCTCACCAAGGGGACTACCTGCGACCCAGTACTTC
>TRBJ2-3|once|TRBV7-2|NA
CASSLGGTSTDTQYF
TGTGCCAGCAGCTTAGGCGGGACTAGCACAGATACGCAGTATTTT
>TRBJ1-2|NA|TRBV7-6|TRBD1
CASSPTRGLDYGYTF
TGTGCCAGCAGCCCGACCAGGGGGCTAGACTATGGCTACACCTTC
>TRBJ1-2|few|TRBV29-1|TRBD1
CSVGTGLGYTF
TGCAGCGTTGGGACAGGGTTGGGCTACACCTTC
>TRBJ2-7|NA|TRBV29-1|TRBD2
CSVVGTSKEQYF
TGCAGCGTTGTCGGGACTAGCAAAGAGCAGTACTTC
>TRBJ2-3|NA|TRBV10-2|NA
CATRRDTQYF
TGCGCCACCCGCCGAGATACGCAGTATTTT
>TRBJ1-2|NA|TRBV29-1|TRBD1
CSVEEQGVGGYTF
TGCAGCGTTGAGGAACAGGGGGTCGGTGGCTACACCTTC
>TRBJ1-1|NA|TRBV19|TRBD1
CASSLRTGPLQNTEAFF
TGTGCCAGTAGTCTACGGACAGGTCCCCTCCAGAACACTGAAGCTTTCTTT
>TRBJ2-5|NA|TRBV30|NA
CAWTANQETQYF
TGTGCCTGGACTGCCAACCAAGAGACCCAGTACTTC
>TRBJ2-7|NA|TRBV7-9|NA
CASSPSGISYEQYF
TGTGCCAGCAGCCCGTCCGGCATCTCCTACGAGCAGTACTTC
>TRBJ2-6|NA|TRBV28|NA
CASSSPPSGANVLTF
TGTGCCAGCAGTTCCCCGCCCTCTGGGGCCAACGTCCTGACTTTC
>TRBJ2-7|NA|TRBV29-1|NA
CSVAPSSYEQYF
TGCAGCGTTGCTCCGAGCTCCTACGAGCAGTACTTC
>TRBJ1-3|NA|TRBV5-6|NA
CASSLGGNTIYF
TGTGCCAGCAGCTTGGGTGGGAACACCATATATTTT
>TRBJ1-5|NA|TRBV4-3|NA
CASSQVAGFQPQHF
TGCGCCAGCAGCCAGGTTGCAGGGTTTCAGCCCCAGCATTTT
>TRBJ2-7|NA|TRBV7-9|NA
CASSYGLDPYEQYF
TGTGCCAGCAGCTATGGCCTCGACCCCTACGAGCAGTACTTC
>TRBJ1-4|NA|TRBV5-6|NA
CASSLAQGANEKLFF
TGTGCCAGCAGCTTGGCCCAAGGGGCTAATGAAAAACTGTTTTTT
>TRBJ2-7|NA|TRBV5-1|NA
CASSLEVTGEDEQYF
TGCGCCAGCAGCTTGGAGGTAACAGGGGAGGACGAGCAGTACTTC
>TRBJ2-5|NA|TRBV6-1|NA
CASRALYSGETQYF
TGTGCCAGCAGGGCACTATACTCGGGAGAGACCCAGTACTTC
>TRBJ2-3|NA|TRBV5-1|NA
CASRWGPSTDTQYF
TGCGCCAGCAGATGGGGACCCAGCACAGATACGCAGTATTTT
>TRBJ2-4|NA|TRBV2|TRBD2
CASSGRLAGGWNIQYF
TGTGCCAGCAGCGGGAGACTAGCGGGGGGCTGGAACATTCAGTACTTC
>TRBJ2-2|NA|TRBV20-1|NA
CSARTTGELFF
TGCAGTGCGAGGACAACCGGGGAGCTGTTTTTT